This entry describes one T cell receptor (beta chain). This clone was found a few times. The target of this receptor is not known. The input lacks base qualities; no much larger clone sits a single base away. The time point label on this specimen signifies: recipient sample about 28 days before transplant, after cytoreduction. Blood samples were obtained from recipients approximately 28 days before transplant and at days 30, 100 and 180 after transplant. Nuclei Lysis Solution was used to extract genomic DNA from fresh or cryopreserved unfractionated peripheral blood mononuclear cells. This sample stems from a study of T cell clonotyping in hematopoietic cell transplantation (dated by TCRdb to the early 2020s). A note on the overall study: Recipient samples taken before transplant were obtained following cytoreduction. A total of 135 blood samples were collected in the study from 30 to 45 consecutive transplant recipients and their related donors. Patients were recruited between late 2015 and 2017 and followed until September 2020 or death. Results and caveats for the whole study, not just this receptor: The sample size was limited, and because cells were not sorted, the contributions of CD4 and CD8 repertoires could not be separated. Overlap with donor repertoires was found for only a small fraction of recipient repertoires, with over 97% found to appear de novo at the given depth. Donor and pretransplant recipient Inverse Simpson Index values predicted broader posttransplant TCR repertoire diversity. Recipient TCR diversity fell after transplant, with pathologically expanded clonotypes rising progressively from day 30 to day 180.

The immunoSEQ assay, a bias-controlled multiplex PCR using V- and J-specific primers, was used to amplify TCR beta CDR3 regions from genomic DNA. A second PCR step added a proprietary barcode and Illumina adapter sequences to the CDR3 amplicons. CDR3 libraries were sequenced on an Illumina MiSeq instrument. The source study handled its data this way. Export and quality control were handled in immunoSEQ Analyzer 3.0, while downstream analyses relied on R Bioconductor and Immunarch. Only productive rearrangements in the normalized downsampled data set were used to calculate repertoire metrics. In the normalized cohort, a clonotype counted as pathologically expanded if the clonotype was larger than 5 templates. The Inverse Simpson Index served as the measure of repertoire diversity. To capture all clonotypes, the CMV-specificity analyses were run on the non-normalized data set. The table comes from immuneACCESS by way of TCRdb, which keeps in-frame sequences with V and J called. Part of the clones is missing from these tables; in studies checked, under half for an unresolved V gene and the rest for unknown reasons. That table gives V, J and clone size, and the DNA gave D and trimming. Present in this sample are tens of thousands of clones, 84% of which were seen just once. Of the sample, approximately 22% falls within the top ten clones.

The sequencing used peripheral blood mononuclear cells, collected before stem cell transplant. This receptor was obtained from a woman aged 55-69 years with acute myeloid leukemia. Some clones in this sample may be carry-over from other donors' samples.

Read as DNA, the sequence is TGTGCCAGCAGTTTCCGGACAGGGGATGGCTACACCTTC. It codes for CASSFRTGDGYTF. In this chain, TRBV27 is recombined with TRBJ1-2; 9 junctional bases match TRBD1. Reading from cysteine to phenylalanine, the CDR3 counts 13 amino acids. The kept DNA is CDR3 alone, 39 bases in frame from the first base. As encoded in the germline V gene (reference sequence), CDR1 is MNHEY while CDR2 is SMNVEV. V ends up 3 bases short and J 6 bases short, with an unmatched junction base count of 2.